In its sample, the clone carrying this T cell receptor beta chain was seen many times. Its specificity is not known. These data belong to a study of glioma-infiltrating T cells. Using RNA template, CDR3s of TCR alpha and beta were amplified with iRepertoire arm-PCR. TCRdb used MiXCR to reprocess the multiplex PCR reads, holding one entry per CDR3 protein. The sample consists of tens of thousands of distinct CDR3 sequences, about 25% of them appearing once. Trimming left V 2 bases short and J 3 bases short, with 19 bases between. Germline V gene data show CDR1 as MNHNY and CDR2 as SVGAGI (reference sequence). This CDR3 spans 17 amino acids. General observations from the study: Above-expected tissue-blood divergence occurred in all gliomas, most in low-grade ones.

Sequences were obtained from glioma tissue, nonneoplastic brain tissue, or PBMCs (not recorded which). The sequence derives from a human donor with low-grade glioma or glioblastoma, undergoing nonglioma brain surgery, or in good health (not recorded which). V usage is TRBV6-6 and J usage is TRBJ1-1, with D maybe TRBD1 (6 bases). This chain's CDR3 is CASSYVLGGNRYTEAFF. The CDR3 DNA follows: TGTGCCAGCAGTTACGTCCTGGGGGGCAATCGGTACACTGAAGCTTTCTTT.